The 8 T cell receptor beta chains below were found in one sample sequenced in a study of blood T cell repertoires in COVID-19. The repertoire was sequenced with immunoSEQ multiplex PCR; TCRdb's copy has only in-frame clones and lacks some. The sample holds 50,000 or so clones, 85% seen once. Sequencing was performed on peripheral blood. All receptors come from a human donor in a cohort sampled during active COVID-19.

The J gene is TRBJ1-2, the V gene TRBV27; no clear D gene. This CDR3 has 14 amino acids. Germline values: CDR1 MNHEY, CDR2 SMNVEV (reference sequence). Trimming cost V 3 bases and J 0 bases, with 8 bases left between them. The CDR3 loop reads CASSLSDSNYGYTF. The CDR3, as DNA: TGTGCCAGCAGTTTGAGTGACTCTAACTATGGCTACACCTTC.

The CDR3 protein is CASSRLAGGFSNEQFF. The CDR3 nucleotides read TGTGCCAGCAGCCGACTAGCGGGAGGGTTTTCCAATGAGCAGTTCTTC. The chain uses TRBV27 and TRBJ2-1, with 14 bases matching TRBD2. V lost 6 bases and J lost 6; bases outside the gene matches: 7. The CDR3 has 16 residues. The germline gives CDR1 MNHEY, CDR2 SMNVEV (reference sequence).

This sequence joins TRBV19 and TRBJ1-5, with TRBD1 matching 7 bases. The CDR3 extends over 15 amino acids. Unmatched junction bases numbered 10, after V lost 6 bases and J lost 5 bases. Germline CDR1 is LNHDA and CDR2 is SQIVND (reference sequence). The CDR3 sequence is CASRRDSSQYQPQHF. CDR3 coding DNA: TGTGCCAGTAGACGGGACAGCAGTCAATATCAGCCCCAGCATTTT.

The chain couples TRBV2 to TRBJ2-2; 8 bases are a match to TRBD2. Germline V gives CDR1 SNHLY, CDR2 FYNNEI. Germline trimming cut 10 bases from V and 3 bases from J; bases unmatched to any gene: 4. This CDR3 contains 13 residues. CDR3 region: CATGGEDTGELFF. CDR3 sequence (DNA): TGTGCCACCGGGGGGGAAGACACCGGGGAGCTGTTTTTT.

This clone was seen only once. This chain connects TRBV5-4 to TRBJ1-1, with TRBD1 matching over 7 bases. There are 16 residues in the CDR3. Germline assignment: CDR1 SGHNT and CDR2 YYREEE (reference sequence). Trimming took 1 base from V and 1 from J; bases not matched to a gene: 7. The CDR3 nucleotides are TGTGCCAGCAGCTTGAACCGAAGACAGGGGAACACTGAAGCTTTCTTT. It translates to CASSLNRRQGNTEAFF. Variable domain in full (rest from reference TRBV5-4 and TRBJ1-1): ETGVTQSPTHLIKTRGQQVTLRCSSQSGHNTVSWYQQALGQGPQFIFQYYREEENGRGNFPPRFSGLQFPNYSSELNVNALELDDSALYLCASSLNRRQGNTEAFFGQGTRLTVV.

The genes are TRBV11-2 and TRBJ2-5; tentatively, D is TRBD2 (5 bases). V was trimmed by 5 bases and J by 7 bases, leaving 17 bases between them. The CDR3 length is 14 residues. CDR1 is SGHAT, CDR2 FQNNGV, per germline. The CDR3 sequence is CASSPGSSERTQYF. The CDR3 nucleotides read TGTGCCAGCAGCCCAGGAAGTAGCGAGAGGACCCAGTACTTC.

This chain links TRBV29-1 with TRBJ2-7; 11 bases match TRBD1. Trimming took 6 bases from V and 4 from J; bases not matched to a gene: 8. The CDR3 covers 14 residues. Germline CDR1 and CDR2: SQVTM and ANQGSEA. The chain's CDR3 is CSVGIGTGGYEQYF. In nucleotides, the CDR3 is TGCAGCGTGGGTATCGGGACAGGGGGGTACGAGCAGTACTTC.

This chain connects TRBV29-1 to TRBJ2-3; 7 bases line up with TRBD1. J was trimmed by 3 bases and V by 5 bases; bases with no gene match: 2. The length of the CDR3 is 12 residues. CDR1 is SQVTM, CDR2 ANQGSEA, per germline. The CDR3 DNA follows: TGCAGCGTTAGGGACAGAACAGATACGCAGTATTTT. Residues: CSVRDRTDTQYF.